Listed below are T cell receptor beta chains from one sample, sequenced in a study of T-cell memory formation after mild COVID-19. TCRdb passed the 5' RACE reads through MiXCR, listing each CDR3 protein once. The sample consists of approximately 560,000 distinct CDR3 sequences, around 15% of them appearing once. The material sequenced was PBMCs or a T cell subset sorted from them (not recorded which). These receptors were obtained from an adult woman who had mild COVID-19 (a few samples of this study predate the infection). Cell type and time point are not known. Both conserved end residues are part of each CDR3. D genes are given only for firm matches. Rows may omit the clone size; those that give it use once, few, many or a size class.

DNA	CDR3	D	V	J	size
TGTGCCAGCAGCTTAATCTACAGGGTGGGCACCGGGGAGCTGTTTTTT	CASSLIYRVGTGELFF	-	TRBV7-2	TRBJ2-2	few
TGCGCCAGCAGACCCACAGGGGACAATGGCTACACCTTC	CASRPTGDNGYTF	TRBD1	TRBV4-1	TRBJ1-2	-
TGTGCCAGCAGTGAAGGGGGGGCAGGGGGCACCTACGAGCAGTACTTC	CASSEGGAGGTYEQYF	TRBD1	TRBV2	TRBJ2-7	few
TGCAGCTACACCAACAGGGGTCGAGGAAACACCATATATTTT	CSYTNRGRGNTIYF	TRBD1	TRBV29-1	TRBJ1-3	-
TGTGCCAGCTCACCCAGTACGGGACAGAATAGCAATCAGCCCCAGCATTTT	CASSPSTGQNSNQPQHF	TRBD1	TRBV18	TRBJ1-5	-
TGCGCCAGCAGCTCCGGGGCTAGCGGGCGCACAGATACGCAGTATTTT	CASSSGASGRTDTQYF	TRBD2	TRBV5-1	TRBJ2-3	-
TGCGCCAGCAGCTCGGGAGGTGGGTGGTACGAGCAGTACTTC	CASSSGGGWYEQYF	TRBD2	TRBV5-1	TRBJ2-7	-
TGTGCCAGCACCTCAGGACAGTCCTTACAAGGCTACACCTTC	CASTSGQSLQGYTF	-	TRBV5-6	TRBJ1-2	-
TGTGCCAGCAGTTCACAGGGGGCGAGAGAGACCCAGTACTTC	CASSSQGARETQYF	TRBD1	TRBV6-5	TRBJ2-5	few
TGCAGTGCTAGAGCGGACAGGAGGGGCCTCTATGGCTACACCTTC	CSARADRRGLYGYTF	TRBD1	TRBV20-1	TRBJ1-2	-
TGCGCCAGCAGCACCAGGACAGATGAAAAACTGTTTTTT	CASSTRTDEKLFF	-	TRBV5-1	TRBJ1-4	many
TGTGCCAGCAGCGTAGTAGGGGCAGGGGTGAACACTGAAGCTTTCTTT	CASSVVGAGVNTEAFF	-	TRBV9	TRBJ1-1	-
TGTGCCAGCAGCTTTACATTAGCCAATGAGCAGTTCTTC	CASSFTLANEQFF	-	TRBV7-9	TRBJ2-1	few
TGTGCCAGCAGCTTATATCCCTCGGGGGGAGGCAATGAAAAACTGTTTTTT	CASSLYPSGGGNEKLFF	-	TRBV7-6	TRBJ1-4	few
TGTGCCAGCAGCTTAACCCGGGACAGGGTTTTCTTC	CASSLTRDRVFF	TRBD1	TRBV7-6	TRBJ2-1	-
TGTGCCAGCAGCTTAAACAATGAGCGGCAGTTCTTC	CASSLNNERQFF	-	TRBV11-3	TRBJ2-1	-
TGTGCCAGCAGTTTGCCAGGGTTAGGAGATACGCAGTATTTT	CASSLPGLGDTQYF	-	TRBV5-8	TRBJ2-3	-
TGTGCCAGCAGTGACGGTGCGATTGGGCAGTACTTC	CASSDGAIGQYF	-	TRBV25-1	TRBJ2-7	-
TGTGCCACGTCTGGGGTTAATGAGCAGTTCTTC	CATSGVNEQFF	-	TRBV10-3	TRBJ2-1	-
TGTGCCAGCAGCCCACCCCTGGGGTCGGGAGAGCAGTTCTTC	CASSPPLGSGEQFF	-	TRBV6-5	TRBJ2-1	few
TGTGCCAGCAGTCTAGGGGCAATTAATTCACCCCTCCACTTT	CASSLGAINSPLHF	-	TRBV12-3/TRBV12-4	TRBJ1-6	-
TGTGCCAGCAGTTCCTCTAGCGGGAGCACCTACAATGAGCAGTTCTTC	CASSSSSGSTYNEQFF	TRBD2	TRBV6-5	TRBJ2-1	once
TGTGCCACCAGTGAGAGACAGGGGTACGGCACAGATACGCAGTATTTT	CATSERQGYGTDTQYF	TRBD1	TRBV24-1	TRBJ2-3	few
TGTGCCAGCAGTTTTAACAGGGCGGATACGCAGTATTTT	CASSFNRADTQYF	-	TRBV12-3/TRBV12-4	TRBJ2-3	few
TGTGCCAGCAGCTCCAACAGTGATTCCTACGAGCAGTACTTC	CASSSNSDSYEQYF	-	TRBV5-6	TRBJ2-7	few
TGTGCCAGCAGCTTGGGCCGGTCTAGCGGGAGCAATGAGCAGTTCTTC	CASSLGRSSGSNEQFF	TRBD2	TRBV7-2	TRBJ2-1	many
TGTGCCAGCAGTTACGGTCACAGGGGGACTTCACCCCTCCACTTT	CASSYGHRGTSPLHF	TRBD1	TRBV6-2/TRBV6-3	TRBJ1-6	-
TGTGCCAGCAGCTCCCGGCGGACGGGTAGGGGATTGAATGGCTACACCTTC	CASSSRRTGRGLNGYTF	-	TRBV11-2	TRBJ1-2	few
TGCGCCAGCAGCAAAGGGGGGGAAAACATTCAGTACTTC	CASSKGGENIQYF	-	TRBV5-1	TRBJ2-4	few
TGTGCCCTAGATATAGCGGGGGGCCCTAACATTCAGTACTTC	CALDIAGGPNIQYF	TRBD2	TRBV30	TRBJ2-4	-
TGTGCCAGCAGTTCGACAGGGGACAGGGGTCCGTTCTTC	CASSSTGDRGPFF	TRBD1	TRBV5-6	TRBJ2-1	few
TGTGCCAGCAGCCCAGAGGGTGGGGGTACGCAGTATTTT	CASSPEGGGTQYF	-	TRBV5-5	TRBJ2-3	few
TGTGCCAGCAGTTACGATAGCTCCTACAATGAGCAGTTCTTC	CASSYDSSYNEQFF	-	TRBV6-2/TRBV6-3	TRBJ2-1	many
TGTGCCAGCTACCAGGGATTTGGAGGGACCAGTGCCAAAAACATTCAGTACTTC	CASYQGFGGTSAKNIQYF	-	TRBV27	TRBJ2-4	few
TGTGCCAGCAGCTTAGTTGGTCTAGCGGAGACGAGCTCCTACGAGCAGTACTTC	CASSLVGLAETSSYEQYF	TRBD2	TRBV7-6	TRBJ2-7	few
TGCGCCAGCAGCTTGACCCCAGAAATTCAAGAGACCCAGTACTTC	CASSLTPEIQETQYF	-	TRBV5-1	TRBJ2-5	few
TGTGCCAGCTCTCATCGGGACACAGATACGCAGTATTTT	CASSHRDTDTQYF	-	TRBV7-3	TRBJ2-3	few
TGTGCCAGCAGCCTCCTCCGGGGCACTGAAGCTTTCTTT	CASSLLRGTEAFF	-	TRBV3-1	TRBJ1-1	-
TGTGCCAGCAGCGTAGGTGTTAGCGGGAGCTACGAGCAGTACTTC	CASSVGVSGSYEQYF	TRBD2	TRBV9	TRBJ2-7	-
TGTGCCAGCAGCTTAAGAGGGGGCGTCAACTATGGCTACACCTTC	CASSLRGGVNYGYTF	TRBD1	TRBV7-3	TRBJ1-2	few
TGTGCCAGCAGTTTCGCTGGATCGAACACCGGGGAGCTGTTTTTT	CASSFAGSNTGELFF	-	TRBV12-3/TRBV12-4	TRBJ2-2	-
TGCGCCAGCAGCTCTATAACTAGCGGGGCCTACAATGAGCAGTTCTTC	CASSSITSGAYNEQFF	TRBD2	TRBV5-1	TRBJ2-1	few
TGCGCCAGCAGCCAAGGGACTGTGGTTTTCTTT	CASSQGTVVFF	-	TRBV4-1	TRBJ1-1	-
TGTGCCAGCACCCTACCCGGTACAGATACGCAGTATTTT	CASTLPGTDTQYF	-	TRBV27	TRBJ2-3	-
TGTGCCAGCAGCGCCCACAGGGAATGGATGGCCTACGAGCAGTACTTC	CASSAHREWMAYEQYF	-	TRBV11-1	TRBJ2-7	-
TGTGCCAGCAGCCCCTTCCTCCGGGACAGGGGGGAGGGCTACACCTTC	CASSPFLRDRGEGYTF	TRBD1	TRBV4-2	TRBJ1-2	few
TGCGCCAGCAGCTTTGGCTACAGGGCCCACGAGCAGTACTTC	CASSFGYRAHEQYF	-	TRBV4-1	TRBJ2-7	-